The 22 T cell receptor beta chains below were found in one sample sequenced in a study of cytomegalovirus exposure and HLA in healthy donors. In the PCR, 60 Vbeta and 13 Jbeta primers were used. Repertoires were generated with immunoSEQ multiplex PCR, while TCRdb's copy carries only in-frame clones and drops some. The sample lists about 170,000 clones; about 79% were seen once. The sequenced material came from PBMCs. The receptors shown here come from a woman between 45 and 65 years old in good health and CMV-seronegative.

The CDR3 nucleotides read TGTGCCAGCACCCGAGGAGGATCTAGCAATCAGCCCCAGCATTTT. This codes for CASTRGGSSNQPQHF. The chain uses TRBV6-1 and TRBJ1-5; the D is unclear. The CDR3 has 15 residues. CDR1 MNHNS and CDR2 SASEGT come from the germline V gene. V was cut by 7 bases and J by 0 bases, with 13 bases left in between.

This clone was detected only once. The CDR3 DNA is TGTGCCAGCAGTGAAGCGCTTGTCGGGACTAGCGGTACCGGGGAGCTGTTTTTT. It is translated as CASSEALVGTSGTGELFF. V and J are TRBV2 and TRBJ2-2, with TRBD2 matching over 11 bases. CDR3 size: 18 residues. V gave up 0 bases and J gave up 5 bases; unmatched junction bases: 8. Germline loops: CDR1 SNHLY, CDR2 FYNNEI.

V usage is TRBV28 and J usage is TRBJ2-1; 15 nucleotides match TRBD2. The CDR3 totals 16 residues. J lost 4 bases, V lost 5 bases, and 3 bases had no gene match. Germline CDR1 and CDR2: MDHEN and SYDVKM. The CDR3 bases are TGTGCCAGCAGTCCCGGGACTAGCGGGAGGTACAATGAGCAGTTCTTC. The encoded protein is CASSPGTSGRYNEQFF.

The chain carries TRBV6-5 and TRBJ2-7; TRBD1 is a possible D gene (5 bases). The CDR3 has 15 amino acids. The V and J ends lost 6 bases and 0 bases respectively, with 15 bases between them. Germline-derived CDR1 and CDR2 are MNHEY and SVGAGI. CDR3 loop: CASSLRKGSSYEQYF. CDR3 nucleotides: TGTGCCAGCAGCCTACGGAAGGGGTCCTCCTACGAGCAGTACTTC.

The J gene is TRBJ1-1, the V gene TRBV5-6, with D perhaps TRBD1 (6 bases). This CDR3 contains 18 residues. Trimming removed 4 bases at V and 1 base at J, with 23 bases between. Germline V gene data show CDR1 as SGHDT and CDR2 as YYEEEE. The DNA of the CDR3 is TGTGCCAGCAGCCGGGGGGCACGAACTTCAAACCCGAACACTGAAGCTTTCTTT. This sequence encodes CASSRGARTSNPNTEAFF.

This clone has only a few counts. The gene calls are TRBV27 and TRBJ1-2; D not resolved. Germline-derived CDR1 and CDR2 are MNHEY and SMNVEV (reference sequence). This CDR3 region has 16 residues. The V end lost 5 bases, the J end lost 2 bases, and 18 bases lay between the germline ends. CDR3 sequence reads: CASSLHPNPVNYGYTF. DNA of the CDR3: TGTGCCAGCAGTCTCCACCCGAATCCGGTAAACTATGGCTACACCTTC.

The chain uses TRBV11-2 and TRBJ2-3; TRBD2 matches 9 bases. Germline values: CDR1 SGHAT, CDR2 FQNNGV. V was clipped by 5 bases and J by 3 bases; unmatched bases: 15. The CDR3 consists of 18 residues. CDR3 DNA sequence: TGTGCCAGCAGCCACCATGGCGGGGGGGCACCTAGTACAGATACGCAGTATTTT. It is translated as CASSHHGGGAPSTDTQYF.

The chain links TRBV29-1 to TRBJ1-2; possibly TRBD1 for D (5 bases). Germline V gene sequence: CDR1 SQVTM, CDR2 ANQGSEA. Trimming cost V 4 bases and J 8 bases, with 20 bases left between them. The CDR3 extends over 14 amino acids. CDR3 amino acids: CSVVGLGDSEGYTF. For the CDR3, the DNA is TGCAGCGTTGTGGGTCTGGGTGACAGTGAAGGCTACACCTTC.

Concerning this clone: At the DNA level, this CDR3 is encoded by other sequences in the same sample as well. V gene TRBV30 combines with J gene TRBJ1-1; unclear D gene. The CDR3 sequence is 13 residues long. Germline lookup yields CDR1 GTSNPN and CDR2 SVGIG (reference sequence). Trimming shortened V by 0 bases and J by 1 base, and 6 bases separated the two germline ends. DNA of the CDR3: TGTGCCTGGAGTGTAGCCGAGAACACTGAAGCTTTCTTT. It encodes CAWSVAENTEAFF.

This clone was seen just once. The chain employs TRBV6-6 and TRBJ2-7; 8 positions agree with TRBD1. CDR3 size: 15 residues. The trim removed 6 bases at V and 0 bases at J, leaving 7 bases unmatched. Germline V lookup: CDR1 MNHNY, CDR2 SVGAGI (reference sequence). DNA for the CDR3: TGTGCCAGCAGCCCGACAGGGGCCGGCTCCTACGAGCAGTACTTC. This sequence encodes CASSPTGAGSYEQYF.

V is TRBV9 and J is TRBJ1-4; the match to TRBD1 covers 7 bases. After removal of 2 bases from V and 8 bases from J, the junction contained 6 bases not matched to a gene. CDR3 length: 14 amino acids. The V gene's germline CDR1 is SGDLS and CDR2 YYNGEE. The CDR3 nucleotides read TGTGCCAGCAGCGTTACAGGGGCTGGAGAAAAACTGTTTTTT. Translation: CASSVTGAGEKLFF.

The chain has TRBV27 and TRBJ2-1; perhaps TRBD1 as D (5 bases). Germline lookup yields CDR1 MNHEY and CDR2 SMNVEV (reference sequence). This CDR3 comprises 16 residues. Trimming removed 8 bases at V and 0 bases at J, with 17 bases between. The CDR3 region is CASVPRTTSSYNEQFF. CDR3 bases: TGTGCCAGCGTCCCGAGGACAACGAGCTCCTACAATGAGCAGTTCTTC.

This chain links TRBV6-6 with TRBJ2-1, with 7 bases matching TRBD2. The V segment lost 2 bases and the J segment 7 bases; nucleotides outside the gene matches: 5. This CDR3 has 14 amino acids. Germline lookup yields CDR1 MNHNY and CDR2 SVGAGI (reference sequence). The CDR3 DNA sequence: TGTGCCAGCAGTTACGGACTAGTGAATAATGAGCAGTTCTTC. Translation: CASSYGLVNNEQFF.

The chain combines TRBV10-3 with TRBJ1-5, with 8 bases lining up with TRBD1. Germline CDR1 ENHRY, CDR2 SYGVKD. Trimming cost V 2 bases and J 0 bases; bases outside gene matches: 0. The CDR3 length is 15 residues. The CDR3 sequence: CAISEGTGSNQPQHF. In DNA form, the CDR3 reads TGTGCCATCAGTGAGGGGACAGGTAGCAATCAGCCCCAGCATTTT.

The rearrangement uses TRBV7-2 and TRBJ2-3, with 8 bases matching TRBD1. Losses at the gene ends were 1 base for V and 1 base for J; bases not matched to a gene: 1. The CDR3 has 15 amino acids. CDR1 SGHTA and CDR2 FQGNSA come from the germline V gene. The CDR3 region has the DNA TGTGCCAGCAGCTTAGGGGGACAGGGCACAGATACGCAGTATTTT. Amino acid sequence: CASSLGGQGTDTQYF. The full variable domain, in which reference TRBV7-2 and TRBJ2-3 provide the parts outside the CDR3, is GAGVSQSPSNKVTEKGKDVELRCDPISGHTALYWYRQSLGQGLEFLIYFQGNSAPDKSGLPSDRFSAERTGGSVSTLTIQRTQQEDSAVYLCASSLGGQGTDTQYFGPGTRLTVL.

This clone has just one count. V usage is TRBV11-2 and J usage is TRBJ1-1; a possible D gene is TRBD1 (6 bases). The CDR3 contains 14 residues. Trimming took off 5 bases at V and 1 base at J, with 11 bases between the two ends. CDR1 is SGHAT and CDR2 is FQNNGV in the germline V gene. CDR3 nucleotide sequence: TGTGCCAGCAGCGCACAGGGAGAGAACACTGAAGCTTTCTTT. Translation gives CASSAQGENTEAFF. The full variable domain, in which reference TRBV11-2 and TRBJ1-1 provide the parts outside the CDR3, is EAGVAQSPRYKIIEKRQSVAFWCNPISGHATLYWYQQILGQGPKLLIQFQNNGVVDDSQLPKDRFSAERLKGVDSTLKIQPAKLEDSAVYLCASSAQGENTEAFFGQGTRLTVV.

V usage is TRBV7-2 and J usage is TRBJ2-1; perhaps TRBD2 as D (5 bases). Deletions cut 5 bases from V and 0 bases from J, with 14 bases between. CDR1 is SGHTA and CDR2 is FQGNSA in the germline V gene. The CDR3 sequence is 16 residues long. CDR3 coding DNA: TGTGCCAGCAGCCTAAATCGGGGAAGCTCCTACAATGAGCAGTTCTTC. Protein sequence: CASSLNRGSSYNEQFF.

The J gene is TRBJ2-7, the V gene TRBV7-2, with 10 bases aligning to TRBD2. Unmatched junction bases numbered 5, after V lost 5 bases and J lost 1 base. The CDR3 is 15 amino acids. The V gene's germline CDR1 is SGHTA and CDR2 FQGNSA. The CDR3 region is CASSREAGGSYEQYF. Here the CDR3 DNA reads TGTGCCAGCAGCAGGGAAGCGGGAGGGTCCTACGAGCAGTACTTC.

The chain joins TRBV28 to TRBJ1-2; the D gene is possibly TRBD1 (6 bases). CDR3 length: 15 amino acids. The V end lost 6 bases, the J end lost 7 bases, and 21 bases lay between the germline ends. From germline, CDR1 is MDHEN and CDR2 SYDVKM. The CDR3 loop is CASRGDVGTIRGYTF. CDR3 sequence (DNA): TGTGCCAGCAGGGGGGATGTTGGGACAATCCGTGGCTACACCTTC.

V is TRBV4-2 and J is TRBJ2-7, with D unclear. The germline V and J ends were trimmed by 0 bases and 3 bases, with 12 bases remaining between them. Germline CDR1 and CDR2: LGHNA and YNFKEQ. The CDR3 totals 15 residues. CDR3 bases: TGTGCCAGCAGCCAAGATGGTAGCCTTCTCTACGAGCAGTACTTC. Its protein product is CASSQDGSLLYEQYF.

In DNA form, the CDR3 reads TGTGCCAGCAGCTTAGCCCGGGACAGGGGACCTTTCTCTGGAAACACCATATATTTT. It specifies CASSLARDRGPFSGNTIYF. The chain combines TRBV7-2 with TRBJ1-3, with 10 bases identical to TRBD1. Germline loops: CDR1 SGHTA, CDR2 FQGNSA. The CDR3 runs 19 residues. The V segment lost 0 bases and the J segment 0 bases; nucleotides outside the gene matches: 8.

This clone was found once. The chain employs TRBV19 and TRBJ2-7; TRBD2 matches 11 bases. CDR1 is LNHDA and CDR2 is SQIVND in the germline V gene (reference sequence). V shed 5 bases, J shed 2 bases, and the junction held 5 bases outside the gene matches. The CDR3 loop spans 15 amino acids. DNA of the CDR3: TGTGCCAGTAGTTCCCGACTAGCGGGAACCTACGAGCAGTACTTC. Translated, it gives CASSSRLAGTYEQYF.